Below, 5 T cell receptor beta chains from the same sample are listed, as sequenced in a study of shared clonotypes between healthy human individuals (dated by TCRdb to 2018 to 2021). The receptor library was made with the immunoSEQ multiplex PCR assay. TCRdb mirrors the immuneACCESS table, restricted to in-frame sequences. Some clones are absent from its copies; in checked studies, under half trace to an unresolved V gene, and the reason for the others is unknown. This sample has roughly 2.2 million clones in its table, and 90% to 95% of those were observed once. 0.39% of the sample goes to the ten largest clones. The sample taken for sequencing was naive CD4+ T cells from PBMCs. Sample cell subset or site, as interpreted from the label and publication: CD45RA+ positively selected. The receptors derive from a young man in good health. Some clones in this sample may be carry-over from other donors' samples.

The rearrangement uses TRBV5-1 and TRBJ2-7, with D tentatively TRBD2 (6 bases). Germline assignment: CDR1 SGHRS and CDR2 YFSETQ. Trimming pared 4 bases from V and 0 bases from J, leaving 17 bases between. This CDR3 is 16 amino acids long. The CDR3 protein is CASSPGGGGTSYEQYF. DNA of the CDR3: TGCGCCAGCAGCCCCGGGGGAGGCGGGACCTCCTACGAGCAGTACTTC.

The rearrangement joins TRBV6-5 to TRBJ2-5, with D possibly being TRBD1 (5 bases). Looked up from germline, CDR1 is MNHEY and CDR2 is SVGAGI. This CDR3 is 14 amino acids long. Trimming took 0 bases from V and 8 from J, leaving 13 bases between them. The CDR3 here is CASSYSAPQGTQYF. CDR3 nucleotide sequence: TGTGCCAGCAGTTACTCAGCCCCTCAGGGCACCCAGTACTTC.

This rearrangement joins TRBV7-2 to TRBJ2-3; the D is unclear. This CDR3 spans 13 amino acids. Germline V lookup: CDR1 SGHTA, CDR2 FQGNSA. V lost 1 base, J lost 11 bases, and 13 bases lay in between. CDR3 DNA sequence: TGTGCCAGCAGCTTAGAACCCCCTCGGATGCAGTATTTT. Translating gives CASSLEPPRMQYF.

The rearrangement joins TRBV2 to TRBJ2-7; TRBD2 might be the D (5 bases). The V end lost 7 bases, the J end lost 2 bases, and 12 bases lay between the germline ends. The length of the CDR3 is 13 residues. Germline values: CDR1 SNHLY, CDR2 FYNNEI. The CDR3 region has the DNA TGTGCCAGCAAGAGGGTGTTAACCTACGAGCAGTACTTC. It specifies CASKRVLTYEQYF.

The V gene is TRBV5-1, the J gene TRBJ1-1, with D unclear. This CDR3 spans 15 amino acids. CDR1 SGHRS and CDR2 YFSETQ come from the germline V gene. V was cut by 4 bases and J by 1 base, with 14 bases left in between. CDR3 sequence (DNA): TGCGCCAGCAGCCCTGGAGGCCGGGGGAACACTGAAGCTTTCTTT. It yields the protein CASSPGGRGNTEAFF. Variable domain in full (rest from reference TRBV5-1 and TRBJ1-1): KAGVTQTPRYLIKTRGQQVTLSCSPISGHRSVSWYQQTPGQGLQFLFEYFSETQRNKGNFPGRFSGRQFSNSRSEMNVSTLELGDSALYLCASSPGGRGNTEAFFGQGTRLTVV.